These 19 T cell receptor beta chains were sequenced from one sample in a study of control samples from healthy donors and cancer patients. Sequencing used immunoSEQ multiplex PCR; TCRdb keeps in-frame clones, though not all of them. This sample has approximately 58,000 clones, with about 85% found just once. The sequenced material came from PBMCs. Receptor source: a man aged 60 to 75 with head and neck cancer.

The rearrangement uses TRBV4-1 and TRBJ1-2, with D unresolved. The CDR3 is 13 amino acids. The V end lost 4 bases, the J end lost 8 bases, and 14 bases lay between the germline ends. Germline V CDR1 and CDR2: MGHRA, YSYEKL. Here the CDR3 reads CASSPTGLRGYTF. In DNA form, the CDR3 reads TGCGCCAGCAGCCCCACCGGGCTGCGCGGCTACACCTTC.

This rearrangement joins TRBV13 to TRBJ1-2, with 11 bases that match TRBD1. This CDR3 spans 16 amino acids. V shed 5 bases, J shed 8 bases, and the junction held 13 bases outside the gene matches. Germline lookup yields CDR1 PRHDT and CDR2 FYEKMQ (reference sequence). CDR3 nucleotides: TGTGCCAGCAGCCCACTCGGACAGGGGGCGCCGGAAGGCTACACCTTC. Translated, it gives CASSPLGQGAPEGYTF.

The chain is built from TRBV6-2 or TRBV6-3 and TRBJ2-7, with D possibly being TRBD1 (6 bases). The CDR3 contains 15 residues. V was pared by 2 bases and J by 0 bases, with 11 bases between. Germline V gene sequence: CDR1 MNHEY, CDR2 SVGEGT. The CDR3 DNA follows: TGTGCCAGCAGTTACATCAGGGGACGCTCCTACGAGCAGTACTTC. Translated, it gives CASSYIRGRSYEQYF.

This chain joins TRBV7-3 and TRBJ2-7; D may match TRBD1 or TRBD2 (5 bases each). V was clipped by 5 bases and J by 3 bases, with 17 bases between them. The CDR3 contains 15 residues. Germline V CDR1 and CDR2: SGHTA, FQGTGA. CDR3 loop: CASSLAPGTGYEQYF. The CDR3, as DNA: TGTGCCAGCAGCCTAGCCCCCGGGACGGGCTACGAGCAGTACTTC. Using reference TRBV7-3 and TRBJ2-7 for the parts outside the CDR3, the full variable domain is GAGVSQTPSNKVTEKGKYVELRCDPISGHTALYWYRQSLGQGPEFLIYFQGTGAADDSGLPNDRFFAVRPEGSVSTLKIQRTERGDSAVYLCASSLAPGTGYEQYFGPGTRLTVT.

This sequence joins TRBV19 and TRBJ2-1, with a tentative D call TRBD1 (6 bases). The germline V gene has CDR1 LNHDA and CDR2 SQIVND (reference sequence). CDR3 size: 15 residues. Trimming shortened V by 1 base and J by 3 bases, and 10 bases separated the two germline ends. The CDR3 is CASSIGGQGYNEQFF. The CDR3 nucleotides read TGTGCCAGTAGTATAGGGGGGCAGGGCTACAATGAGCAGTTCTTC.

V is TRBV20-1 and J is TRBJ1-1, with D uncertain. This CDR3 contains 10 residues. V lost 7 bases and J 5 bases, leaving 8 bases between the germline ends. From germline, CDR1 is DFQATT and CDR2 SNEGSKA (reference sequence). The CDR3 bases are TGCAGTGTCACAGATACTGAAGCTTTCTTT. It codes for CSVTDTEAFF.

The chain has TRBV6-5 and TRBJ1-3, with a tentative D call TRBD1 (5 bases). The CDR3 runs 15 residues. With 4 bases removed from V and 4 bases from J, the gap between germline ends came to 14 bases. Germline V gene lookup returns CDR1 MNHEY and CDR2 SVGAGI. CDR3 sequence reads: CASSWGRRSGNTIYF. The CDR3 nucleotides read TGTGCCAGCAGTTGGGGCAGAAGGTCCGGAAACACCATATATTTT.

The chain couples TRBV7-2 to TRBJ2-5; 11 bases line up with TRBD2. Germline V gene lookup returns CDR1 SGHTA and CDR2 FQGNSA. The CDR3 has 18 residues. The V gene end was trimmed by 2 bases and the J gene end by 3 bases; junction bases not matched to a gene: 11. The CDR3 coding sequence is TGTGCCAGCAGCTTACGATTTGGGGTAGCGGGAGGGAAAGAGACCCAGTACTTC. This sequence encodes CASSLRFGVAGGKETQYF.

J is TRBJ2-1 and V is TRBV19, with D hard to call. CDR3 length: 17 amino acids. V shed 0 bases and J shed 0 bases, with 12 bases lying between them. Germline lookup yields CDR1 LNHDA and CDR2 SQIVND (reference sequence). The CDR3 loop reads CASSIDLVDSSYNEQFF. The DNA of the CDR3 is TGTGCCAGTAGTATAGATCTCGTGGATAGCTCCTACAATGAGCAGTTCTTC.

This clone was seen a few times. The CDR3 here is CASSQDLSGSNQPQHF. The CDR3 coding sequence is TGCGCCAGCAGCCAAGATCTTTCAGGTAGCAATCAGCCCCAGCATTTT. The genes are TRBV4-3 and TRBJ1-5; D is undetermined. Germline V gives CDR1 LGHNA, CDR2 YSLEER. With 0 bases removed from V and 0 bases from J, the gap between germline ends came to 9 bases. The CDR3 is 16 residues long.

J is TRBJ1-5 and V is TRBV24-1, with TRBD1 matching 7 bases. This CDR3 contains 13 residues. The V gene's germline CDR1 is KGHDR and CDR2 SFDVKD. V lost 7 bases, J lost 6 bases, and 5 bases stayed unmatched. The CDR3 sequence is CATRGGAGQPQHF. The CDR3 DNA is TGTGCCACCAGAGGGGGCGCGGGTCAGCCCCAGCATTTT.

This clone was recorded once. V is TRBV6-4 and J is TRBJ2-3, with TRBD2 identical over 7 bases. J was trimmed by 4 bases and V by 3 bases; bases with no gene match: 4. Germline V gives CDR1 MRHNA, CDR2 SNTAGT. The CDR3 runs 14 residues. DNA for the CDR3: TGTGCCAGCAGTGATACGGGGGGTTCAGATACGCAGTATTTT. Its translation is CASSDTGGSDTQYF.

This chain connects TRBV6-2 or TRBV6-3 to TRBJ1-2; possibly TRBD1 for D (5 bases). CDR3 length equals 18 residues. Trimming took off 0 bases at V and 0 bases at J, with 17 bases between the two ends. Germline-derived CDR1 and CDR2 are MNHEY and SVGEGT. CDR3 sequence: CASSYSTVTVVTNYGYTF. As DNA, the CDR3 is TGTGCCAGCAGTTACTCGACAGTGACAGTTGTCACTAACTATGGCTACACCTTC.

The chain joins TRBV2 to TRBJ2-1; D remains ambiguous. The CDR3 is 13 amino acids. Trimming removed 4 bases at V and 2 bases at J, with 6 bases between. Germline V lookup: CDR1 SNHLY, CDR2 FYNNEI. The CDR3 DNA sequence: TGTGCCAGCAGTGTTTGGACCTACAATGAGCAGTTCTTC. It specifies CASSVWTYNEQFF.

The rearrangement uses TRBV2 and TRBJ1-5; D is ambiguous. CDR3 size: 11 residues. V lost 6 bases and J lost 3, with 3 bases in between. The germline V gene encodes CDR1 SNHLY and CDR2 FYNNEI. The CDR3 is CASSLNQPQHF. The CDR3 region has the DNA TGTGCCAGCAGCCTCAATCAGCCCCAGCATTTT.

This rearrangement joins TRBV6-5 to TRBJ1-1; D is perhaps TRBD1 (5 bases). Trimming removed 3 bases from V and 6 bases from J, with 8 bases in between. CDR3 length: 12 amino acids. CDR1 is MNHEY and CDR2 is SVGAGI in the germline V gene. Here the CDR3 DNA reads TGTGCCAGCAGTTATTGGGGGGCTGAAGCTTTCTTT. Amino acids: CASSYWGAEAFF.

The chain couples TRBV5-1 to TRBJ2-1; D gene ambiguous. The CDR3 sequence is 15 residues long. CDR1 is SGHRS and CDR2 is YFSETQ in the germline V gene. V lost 0 bases to trimming and J lost 3 bases, with 10 bases between them. The CDR3 sequence: CASSLEHRSYNEQFF. For the CDR3, the DNA is TGCGCCAGCAGCTTGGAGCATCGCAGCTACAATGAGCAGTTCTTC.

This clone showed up just once. The chain couples TRBV5-8 to TRBJ2-1; D gene ambiguous. The V end was cut by 1 base, the J end by 7 bases, with 3 bases between. Germline V gene sequence: CDR1 SGHTS, CDR2 YDEGEE. The CDR3 totals 11 residues. CDR3 nucleotide sequence: TGTGCCAGCAGCTTGAGGAATGAGCAGTTCTTC. Its protein is CASSLRNEQFF.

The chain combines TRBV4-3 with TRBJ2-7; TRBD2 agrees at 9 bases. Losses at the gene ends were 0 bases for V and 0 bases for J; bases not matched to a gene: 6. The germline CDR1 and CDR2 sequences are LGHNA and YSLEER. CDR3 length equals 17 residues. The CDR3 DNA reads as TGCGCCAGCAGCCAAGAAGACAGCGGGAGGTTCTCCTACGAGCAGTACTTC. It specifies CASSQEDSGRFSYEQYF.